The 29 T cell receptor beta chains below come from one sample, sequenced in a study of STAT5B mutations in CD4+ large granular lymphocyte leukemia. Some clones are missing from TCRdb's copy, which holds only in-frame ones; the method was immunoSEQ multiplex PCR. The data hold about 32,000 clones, with 71% observed a single time. Sequenced input: CD4+ T cells from blood buffy coats. These receptors came from a human donor in good health.

In its sample, this clone was seen once. This chain uses TRBV4-2 with TRBJ2-5, with 8 bases aligning to TRBD2. Trimming cost V 0 bases and J 7 bases; bases outside gene matches: 1. This CDR3 spans 13 amino acids. Germline V gives CDR1 LGHNA, CDR2 YNFKEQ. The DNA of the CDR3 is TGTGCCAGCAGCCAAGATCGGGAGGGGACCCAGTACTTC. Its protein product is CASSQDREGTQYF.

This clone has only one observation. The chain couples TRBV10-3 to TRBJ2-2; TRBD1 matches 7 bases. This CDR3 is built from 12 residues. Germline trimming cut 6 bases from V and 7 bases from J; bases unmatched to any gene: 2. From germline, CDR1 is ENHRY and CDR2 SYGVKD. Here the CDR3 reads CAIRGQFGELFF. DNA for the CDR3: TGTGCCATCAGGGGACAGTTCGGGGAGCTGTTTTTT.

This clone appeared once. V is TRBV19 and J is TRBJ1-5, with D hard to call. Looked up from germline, CDR1 is LNHDA and CDR2 is SQIVND (reference sequence). The CDR3 runs to 14 residues. Trimming stripped 6 bases from V and 2 bases from J, with 11 bases between. The CDR3 nucleotides read TGTGCCAGTAGGCTGACTCAGGGCAATCAGCCCCAGCATTTT. It translates to CASRLTQGNQPQHF.

V gene TRBV7-3 combines with J gene TRBJ1-2; tentatively, D is TRBD1 (6 bases). This CDR3 region has 14 residues. Trimming cost V 1 base and J 6 bases, with 12 bases left between them. Per germline, CDR1 SGHTA and CDR2 FQGTGA. The CDR3 region is CASSLRGEGDGYTF. For the CDR3, the DNA is TGTGCCAGCAGCTTAAGGGGGGAGGGGGATGGCTACACCTTC.

This clone was seen only once. The V call is TRBV6-1, the J call TRBJ2-3; 11 bases line up with TRBD2. The CDR3 length is 15 residues. Trimming took 5 bases from V and 4 from J; bases not matched to a gene: 5. Looked up from germline, CDR1 is MNHNS and CDR2 is SASEGT. The CDR3 is CASSPIAGGPDTQYF. CDR3 in DNA: TGTGCCAGCAGTCCAATAGCGGGGGGGCCAGATACGCAGTATTTT.

The V call is TRBV7-2, the J call TRBJ1-2, with D perhaps TRBD1 (6 bases). The V end was cut by 1 base, the J end by 8 bases, with 20 bases between. This CDR3 region has 16 residues. Germline V gives CDR1 SGHTA, CDR2 FQGNSA. The CDR3 sequence is CASSLVATAKDRGYTF. The CDR3 DNA reads TGTGCCAGCAGCTTAGTCGCCACAGCCAAAGACAGGGGCTACACCTTC.

The chain uses TRBV5-1 and TRBJ2-5; 9 bases are a match to TRBD2. Germline trimming cut 0 bases from V and 4 bases from J; bases unmatched to any gene: 4. In germline, CDR1 is SGHRS, CDR2 YFSETQ. The CDR3 runs 15 residues. The CDR3 coding sequence is TGCGCCAGCAGCTTGGGACTAGCGGAGGGAGAGACCCAGTACTTC. Encoded protein: CASSLGLAEGETQYF.

This clone is a singleton in its sample. This chain joins TRBV27 and TRBJ1-2, with unresolved D. V lost 6 bases, J lost 8 bases, and 16 bases lay in between. Germline V CDR1 and CDR2: MNHEY, SMNVEV (reference sequence). The CDR3 runs 13 residues. The CDR3: CASRIGRESGYTF. For the CDR3, the DNA is TGTGCCAGCAGAATTGGTAGAGAGTCAGGCTACACCTTC.

This sequence joins TRBV10-3 and TRBJ2-7; 16 nucleotides match TRBD2. V shed 3 bases and J 5 bases; nucleotides not matched to a gene: 13. The CDR3 covers 19 residues. From germline, CDR1 is ENHRY and CDR2 SYGVKD. The CDR3 DNA reads TGTGCCATCAGTGACGATCTGGGACTAGCGGGGGGGCTCGGTGACGAGCAGTACTTC. As protein: CAISDDLGLAGGLGDEQYF.

This clone was picked up one time. The chain carries TRBV7-9 and TRBJ2-2; the match to TRBD1 covers 10 bases. J lost 5 bases, V lost 2 bases, and 2 bases had no gene match. Germline V gene data show CDR1 as SEHNR and CDR2 as FQNEAQ (reference sequence). The CDR3 runs 15 residues. CDR3 in DNA: TGTGCCAGCAGCTTAAGGGACAGGGGTACCGGGGAGCTGTTTTTT. It translates to CASSLRDRGTGELFF. The entire variable domain, with the rest obtained from reference TRBV7-9 and TRBJ2-2, is as follows: DTGVSQNPRHKITKRGQNVTFRCDPISEHNRLYWYRQTLGQGPEFLTYFQNEAQLEKSRLLSDRFSAERPKGSFSTLEIQRTEQGDSAMYLCASSLRDRGTGELFFGEGSRLTVL.

The rearrangement uses TRBV19 and TRBJ1-3; D gene ambiguous. V was pared by 8 bases and J by 0 bases, with 11 bases between. Germline V CDR1 and CDR2: LNHDA, SQIVND (reference sequence). CDR3 length equals 14 residues. In DNA form, the CDR3 reads TGTGCCAGTGCCAGTCACAGCTCTGGAAACACCATATATTTT. Translated: CASASHSSGNTIYF.

The V call is TRBV7-9, the J call TRBJ2-3, with TRBD2 matching over 15 bases. The CDR3 has 18 residues. Germline trimming cut 4 bases from V and 4 bases from J; bases unmatched to any gene: 9. Germline CDR1 SEHNR, CDR2 FQNEAQ (reference sequence). The CDR3 nucleotides are TGTGCCAGCAGCTCCCCCGGGACTAGCGGGGGGCCCGCAGATACGCAGTATTTT. Protein: CASSSPGTSGGPADTQYF.

J is TRBJ1-2 and V is TRBV2; tentative D call: TRBD1 (5 bases). The germline CDR1 and CDR2 sequences are SNHLY and FYNNEI. Trimming took 2 bases from V and 3 from J, leaving 13 bases between them. CDR3 size: 15 residues. CDR3 nucleotide sequence: TGTGCCAGCAGTGAATTTAAGGGGTGGGACTATGGCTACACCTTC. Amino acid sequence: CASSEFKGWDYGYTF.

The chain couples TRBV10-3 to TRBJ1-5, with D possibly being TRBD1 (5 bases). The V and J ends lost 0 bases and 6 bases respectively, with 15 bases between them. CDR1 and CDR2 (germline): ENHRY, SYGVKD. The CDR3 runs to 16 residues. The CDR3 DNA sequence: TGTGCCATCAGTGAGTCAGGGGCGCGCATGGGTCAGCCCCAGCATTTT. Encoded protein: CAISESGARMGQPQHF.

This clone was seen more than once but under ten times. The chain carries TRBV6-6 and TRBJ1-1; no reliable D call. Trimming removed 2 bases from V and 5 bases from J, with 18 bases in between. In germline, CDR1 is MNHNY, CDR2 SVGAGI (reference sequence). The CDR3 sequence is 16 residues long. The CDR3 nucleotides are TGTGCCAGCAGTTACGGCCGGACGGCCAGTGGGACTGAAGCTTTCTTT. It translates to CASSYGRTASGTEAFF.

This clone was seen only a few times. The genes are TRBV27 and TRBJ1-6; D is possibly TRBD1 (6 bases). CDR1 MNHEY and CDR2 SMNVEV come from the germline V gene (reference sequence). V was trimmed by 8 bases and J by 8 bases, leaving 10 bases between them. This CDR3 is 12 amino acids long. CDR3 region: CASRGGDSPLHF. CDR3 nucleotide sequence: TGTGCCAGCCGCGGGGGCGATTCACCCCTCCACTTT.

V gene TRBV5-1 combines with J gene TRBJ1-1; no clear D gene. The germline CDR1 and CDR2 sequences are SGHRS and YFSETQ. This CDR3 is 14 amino acids long. V shed 4 bases and J shed 0 bases, with 10 bases lying between them. In DNA form, the CDR3 reads TGCGCCAGCAGCCCGGGCCGAGTGAACACTGAAGCTTTCTTT. Amino acid sequence: CASSPGRVNTEAFF.

The CDR3 DNA reads as TGTGCCAGCAGCGACGCGCTAGCGGGGGGCGGAAATGAGCAGTTCTTC. This sequence encodes CASSDALAGGGNEQFF. The V and J genes are TRBV9 and TRBJ2-1; 11 bases are a match to TRBD2. Germline loops: CDR1 SGDLS, CDR2 YYNGEE. Trimming removed 3 bases from V and 7 bases from J; junction bases left unmatched: 9. CDR3 size: 16 residues. Drawing the rest from reference TRBV9 and TRBJ2-1, the complete variable domain is DSGVTQTPKHLITATGQRVTLRCSPRSGDLSVYWYQQSLDQGLQFLIQYYNGEERAKGNILERFSAQQFPDLHSELNLSSLELGDSALYFCASSDALAGGGNEQFFGPGTRLTVL.

This clone was recorded only once. This chain links TRBV21-1 with TRBJ1-2. TRBV21-1 has pseudogene status. This CDR3 spans 14 amino acids. The CDR3 here is CASGPRVSLYGYTF. Written as DNA, the CDR3 is TGTGCCAGCGGACCTAGGGTGTCCCTCTATGGCTACACCTTC.

J is TRBJ2-2 and V is TRBV5-1; TRBD1 might be the D (5 bases). Germline values: CDR1 SGHRS, CDR2 YFSETQ. The V end was cut by 3 bases, the J end by 7 bases, with 13 bases between. CDR3 length: 14 residues. Here the CDR3 DNA reads TGCGCCAGCAGCTGGAGTCAGGGTGTCGGGGAGCTGTTTTTT. Its protein is CASSWSQGVGELFF.

This chain connects TRBV2 to TRBJ2-3, with D tentatively TRBD1 (6 bases). The CDR3 loop spans 13 amino acids. Germline values: CDR1 SNHLY, CDR2 FYNNEI. V was shortened by 7 bases and J by 2 bases, with 10 bases between the two germline ends. The CDR3 loop is CASMDSYTDTQYF. The CDR3 DNA is TGTGCCAGCATGGACAGTTACACAGATACGCAGTATTTT.

V usage is TRBV11-3 and J usage is TRBJ1-1; tentative D call: TRBD1 (5 bases). V lost 4 bases, J lost 5 bases, and 20 bases lay in between. Germline CDR1 reads SGHNT; CDR2 reads YENEEA. This CDR3 has 16 residues. The CDR3 DNA reads as TGTGCCAGCAGCTCAGGACCACAGGTTGGGGGGACTGAAGCTTTCTTT. It translates to CASSSGPQVGGTEAFF.

The V gene is TRBV12-5, the J gene TRBJ1-2, with no clear D. The germline V gene has CDR1 LGHNT and CDR2 FRNRAP. CDR3 length: 14 amino acids. V dropped 0 bases and J dropped 6 bases, with 11 bases sitting between them. CDR3 amino acids: CASGLVPELHGYTF. DNA of the CDR3: TGTGCTAGTGGTTTGGTACCTGAGCTTCATGGCTACACCTTC.

This clone was detected once. The gene calls are TRBV5-6 and TRBJ1-3; maybe TRBD1 (5 bases). The germline CDR1 and CDR2 sequences are SGHDT and YYEEEE. V lost 4 bases, J lost 4 bases, and 12 bases lay in between. The CDR3 runs 14 residues. CDR3 sequence reads: CASSTGTVGNTIYF. DNA for the CDR3: TGTGCCAGCAGCACCGGGACCGTCGGAAACACCATATATTTT.

The chain's CDR3 is CASSLLAGELFF. The CDR3 DNA sequence: TGTGCCAGCAGTTTGTTGGCCGGGGAGCTGTTTTTT. This chain links TRBV28 with TRBJ2-2; D gene ambiguous. CDR1 is MDHEN, CDR2 SYDVKM, per germline. The CDR3 runs to 12 residues. V dropped 3 bases and J dropped 6 bases, with 5 bases sitting between them.

This clone was detected a few times. The CDR3 DNA reads TGTGCCAGCAGTGACGGGGCGGCCGAGCAGTACTTC. Encoded protein: CASSDGAAEQYF. The chain joins TRBV2 to TRBJ2-7, with D possibly being TRBD1 or TRBD2 (5 bases each). Germline values: CDR1 SNHLY, CDR2 FYNNEI. The CDR3 contains 12 residues. V lost 3 bases to trimming and J lost 6 bases, with 9 bases between them. Drawing the rest from reference TRBV2 and TRBJ2-7, the complete variable domain is EPEVTQTPSHQVTQMGQEVILRCVPISNHLYFYWYRQILGQKVEFLVSFYNNEISEKSEIFDDQFSVERPDGSNFTLKIRSTKLEDSAMYFCASSDGAAEQYFGPGTRLTVT.

The chain links TRBV10-2 to TRBJ2-2; TRBD1 aligns across 9 bases. The CDR3 has 17 residues. Germline values: CDR1 WSHSY, CDR2 SAAADI. V gave up 6 bases and J gave up 4 bases; unmatched junction bases: 12. The CDR3 region is CASRTGTGSISTGELFF. DNA for the CDR3: TGCGCCAGCAGAACCGGGACAGGGAGTATCTCCACCGGGGAGCTGTTTTTT.

The chain carries TRBV2 and TRBJ2-5, with 9 bases matching TRBD1. The V and J ends lost 4 bases and 4 bases, in that order; junction bases with no gene match: 7. Germline V gene data show CDR1 as SNHLY and CDR2 as FYNNEI. The CDR3 totals 15 residues. CDR3: CASSGAGQGGETQYF. For the CDR3, the DNA is TGTGCCAGCAGTGGGGCGGGACAGGGAGGAGAGACCCAGTACTTC.

The CDR3 sequence: CASSFMQGSEKLFF. The CDR3, as DNA: TGTGCCAGCAGTTTTATGCAGGGAAGTGAAAAACTGTTTTTT. The chain combines TRBV28 with TRBJ1-4, with D maybe TRBD1 (5 bases). The germline CDR1 and CDR2 sequences are MDHEN and SYDVKM. The V end was cut by 3 bases, the J end by 7 bases, with 12 bases between. The CDR3 sequence is 14 residues long.